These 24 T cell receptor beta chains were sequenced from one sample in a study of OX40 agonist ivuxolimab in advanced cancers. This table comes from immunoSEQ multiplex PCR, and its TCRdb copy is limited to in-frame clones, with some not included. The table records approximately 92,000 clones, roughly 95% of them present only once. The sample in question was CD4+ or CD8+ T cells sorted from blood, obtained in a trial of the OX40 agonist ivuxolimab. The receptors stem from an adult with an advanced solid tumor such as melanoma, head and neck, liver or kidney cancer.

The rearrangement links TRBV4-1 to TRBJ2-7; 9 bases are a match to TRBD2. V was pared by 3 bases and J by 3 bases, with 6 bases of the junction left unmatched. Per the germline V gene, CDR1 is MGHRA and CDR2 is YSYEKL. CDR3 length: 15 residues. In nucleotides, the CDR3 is TGCGCCAGCAGCCAGGATAGCGGGAGTGGCTACGAGCAGTACTTC. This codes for CASSQDSGSGYEQYF.

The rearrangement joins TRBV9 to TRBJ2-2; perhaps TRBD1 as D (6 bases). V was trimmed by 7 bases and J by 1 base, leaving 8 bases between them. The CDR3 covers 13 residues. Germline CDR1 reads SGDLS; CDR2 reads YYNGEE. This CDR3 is CASGQLNTGELFF. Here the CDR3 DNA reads TGTGCCAGCGGACAGCTGAACACCGGGGAGCTGTTTTTT. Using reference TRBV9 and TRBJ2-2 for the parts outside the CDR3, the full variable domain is DSGVTQTPKHLITATGQRVTLRCSPRSGDLSVYWYQQSLDQGLQFLIQYYNGEERAKGNILERFSAQQFPDLHSELNLSSLELGDSALYFCASGQLNTGELFFGEGSRLTVL.

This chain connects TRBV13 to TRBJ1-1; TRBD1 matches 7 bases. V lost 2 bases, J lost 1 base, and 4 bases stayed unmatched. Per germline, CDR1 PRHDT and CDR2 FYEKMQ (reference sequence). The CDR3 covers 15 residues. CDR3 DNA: TGTGCCAGCAGCTTATACGAGGGGGCGAACACTGAAGCTTTCTTT. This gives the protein CASSLYEGANTEAFF.

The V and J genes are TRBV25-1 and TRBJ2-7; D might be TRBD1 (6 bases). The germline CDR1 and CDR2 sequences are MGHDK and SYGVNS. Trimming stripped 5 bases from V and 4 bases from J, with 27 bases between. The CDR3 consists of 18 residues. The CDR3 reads CASSFNRERPYPGYEQYF. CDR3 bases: TGTGCCAGCAGTTTTAACAGGGAGCGACCATATCCGGGGTACGAGCAGTACTTC.

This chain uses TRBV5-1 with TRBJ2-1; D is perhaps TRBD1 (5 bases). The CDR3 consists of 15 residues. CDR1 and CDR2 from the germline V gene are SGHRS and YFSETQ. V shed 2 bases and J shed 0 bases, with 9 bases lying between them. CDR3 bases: TGCGCCAGCAGCTTACGTCAGGGCTCCTACAATGAGCAGTTCTTC. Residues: CASSLRQGSYNEQFF. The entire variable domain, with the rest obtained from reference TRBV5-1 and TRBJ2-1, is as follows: KAGVTQTPRYLIKTRGQQVTLSCSPISGHRSVSWYQQTPGQGLQFLFEYFSETQRNKGNFPGRFSGRQFSNSRSEMNVSTLELGDSALYLCASSLRQGSYNEQFFGPGTRLTVL.

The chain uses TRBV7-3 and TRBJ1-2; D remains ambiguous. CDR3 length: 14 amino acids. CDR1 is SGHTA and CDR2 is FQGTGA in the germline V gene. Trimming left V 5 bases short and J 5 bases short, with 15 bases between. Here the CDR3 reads CASSIGLAGYGYTF. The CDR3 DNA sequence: TGTGCCAGCAGCATCGGGCTGGCGGGGTATGGCTACACCTTC.

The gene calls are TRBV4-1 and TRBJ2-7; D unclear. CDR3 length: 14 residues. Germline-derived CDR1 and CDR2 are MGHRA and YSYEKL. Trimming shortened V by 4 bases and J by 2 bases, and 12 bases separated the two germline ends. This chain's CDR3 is CASSPGRAAYEQYF. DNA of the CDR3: TGCGCCAGCAGCCCCGGAAGGGCGGCCTACGAGCAGTACTTC.

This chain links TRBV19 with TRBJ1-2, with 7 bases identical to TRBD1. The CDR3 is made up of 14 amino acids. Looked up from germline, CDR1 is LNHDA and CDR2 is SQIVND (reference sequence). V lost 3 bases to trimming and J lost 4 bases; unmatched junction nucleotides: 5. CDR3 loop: CASSMAGGLYGYTF. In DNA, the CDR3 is TGTGCCAGTAGTATGGCAGGGGGACTCTATGGCTACACCTTC.

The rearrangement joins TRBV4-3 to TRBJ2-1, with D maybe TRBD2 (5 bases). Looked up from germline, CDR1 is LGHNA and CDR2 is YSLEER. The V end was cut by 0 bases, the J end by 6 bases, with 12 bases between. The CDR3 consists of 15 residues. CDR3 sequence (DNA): TGCGCCAGCAGCCAAGATGAGGAGGAAGGCAATGAGCAGTTCTTC. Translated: CASSQDEEEGNEQFF.

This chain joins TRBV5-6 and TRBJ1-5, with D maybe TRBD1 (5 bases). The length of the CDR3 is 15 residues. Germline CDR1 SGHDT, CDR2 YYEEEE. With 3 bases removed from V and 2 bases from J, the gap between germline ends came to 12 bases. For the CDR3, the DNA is TGTGCCAGCAGCTCAGGAGGGGTTGGCAATCAGCCCCAGCATTTT. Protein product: CASSSGGVGNQPQHF.

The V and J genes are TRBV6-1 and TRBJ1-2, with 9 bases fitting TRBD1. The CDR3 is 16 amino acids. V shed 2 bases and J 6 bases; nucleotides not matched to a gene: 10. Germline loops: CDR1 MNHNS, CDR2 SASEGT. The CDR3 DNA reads TGTGCCAGCAGTGAACGGGAGGACAGGGGAGAAGATGGCTACACCTTC. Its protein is CASSEREDRGEDGYTF.

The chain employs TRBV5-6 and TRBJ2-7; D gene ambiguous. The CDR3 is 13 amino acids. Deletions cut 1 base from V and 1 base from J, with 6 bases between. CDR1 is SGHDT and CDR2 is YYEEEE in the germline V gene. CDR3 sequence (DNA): TGTGCCAGCAGCTTGAGATCTTCCTACGAGCAGTACTTC. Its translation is CASSLRSSYEQYF.

The DNA for the CDR3 is TGTGCCAGCATCGCAACAGGCCCCGCTCGGAAACTGTTTTTT. Translation: CASIATGPARKLFF. V gene TRBV28 combines with J gene TRBJ1-4; the D gene is possibly TRBD1 (5 bases). This CDR3 spans 14 amino acids. The germline V gene encodes CDR1 MDHEN and CDR2 SYDVKM. Between the trimmed V and J ends, which lost 7 bases and 11 bases, there was a span of 20 bases. Variable domain in full (rest from reference TRBV28 and TRBJ1-4): DVKVTQSSRYLVKRTGEKVFLECVQDMDHENMFWYRQDPGLGLRLIYFSYDVKMKEKGDIPEGYSVSREKKERFSLILESASTNQTSMYLCASIATGPARKLFFGSGTQLSVL.

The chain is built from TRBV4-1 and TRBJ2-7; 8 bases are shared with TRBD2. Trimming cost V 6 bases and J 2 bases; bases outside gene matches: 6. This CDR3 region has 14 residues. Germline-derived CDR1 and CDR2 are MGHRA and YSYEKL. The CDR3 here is CASSTSGGAYEQYF. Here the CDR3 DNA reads TGCGCCAGCAGTACGAGCGGGGGTGCCTACGAGCAGTACTTC.

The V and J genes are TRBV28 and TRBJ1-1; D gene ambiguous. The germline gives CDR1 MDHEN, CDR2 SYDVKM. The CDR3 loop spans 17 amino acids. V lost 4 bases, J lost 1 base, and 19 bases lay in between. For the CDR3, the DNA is TGTGCCAGCAGTTCTATCCTCGCGAGCGGGTCGAACACTGAAGCTTTCTTT. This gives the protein CASSSILASGSNTEAFF.

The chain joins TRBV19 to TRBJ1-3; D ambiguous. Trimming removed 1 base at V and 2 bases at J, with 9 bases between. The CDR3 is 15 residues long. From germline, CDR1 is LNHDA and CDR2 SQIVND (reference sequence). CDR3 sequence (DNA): TGTGCCAGTAGTATAGTGGCCAACCCTGGAAACACCATATATTTT. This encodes CASSIVANPGNTIYF.

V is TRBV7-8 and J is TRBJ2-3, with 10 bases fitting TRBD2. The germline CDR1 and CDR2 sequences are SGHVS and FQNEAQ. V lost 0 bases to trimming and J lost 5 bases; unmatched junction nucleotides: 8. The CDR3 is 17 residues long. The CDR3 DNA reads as TGTGCCAGCAGCTTAGCTCCCGGGACTAGCGATAAAGATACGCAGTATTTT. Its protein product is CASSLAPGTSDKDTQYF.

The CDR3 sequence is CASNYRGPSYEQYF. DNA for the CDR3: TGTGCCAGCAACTACCGGGGACCCTCCTACGAGCAGTACTTC. The V and J genes are TRBV14 and TRBJ2-7, with D possibly being TRBD1 or TRBD2 (5 bases each). Looked up from germline, CDR1 is SGHDN and CDR2 is FVKESK. The CDR3 totals 14 residues. The V end lost 7 bases, the J end lost 0 bases, and 13 bases lay between the germline ends.

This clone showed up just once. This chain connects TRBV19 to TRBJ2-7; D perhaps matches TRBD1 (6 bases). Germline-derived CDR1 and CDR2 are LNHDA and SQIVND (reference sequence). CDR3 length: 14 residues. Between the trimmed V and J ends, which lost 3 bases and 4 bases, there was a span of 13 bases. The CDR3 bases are TGTGCCAGTAGTATGAGCGGCAGGGGTTACGAGCAGTACTTC. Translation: CASSMSGRGYEQYF.

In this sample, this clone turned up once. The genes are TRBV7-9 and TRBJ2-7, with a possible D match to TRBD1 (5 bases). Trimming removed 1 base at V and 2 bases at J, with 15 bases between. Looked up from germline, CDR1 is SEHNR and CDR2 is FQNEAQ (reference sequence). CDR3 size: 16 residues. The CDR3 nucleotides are TGTGCCAGCAGCTTAGGCCAGGGTGGCCAGGCCTACGAGCAGTACTTC. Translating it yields CASSLGQGGQAYEQYF.

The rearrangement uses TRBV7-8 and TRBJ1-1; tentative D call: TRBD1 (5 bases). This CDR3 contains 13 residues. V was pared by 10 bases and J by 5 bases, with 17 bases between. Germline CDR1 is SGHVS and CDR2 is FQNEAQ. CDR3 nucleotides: TGTGCCACCCAACACGGGGCTCGAACTGAAGCTTTCTTT. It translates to CATQHGARTEAFF.

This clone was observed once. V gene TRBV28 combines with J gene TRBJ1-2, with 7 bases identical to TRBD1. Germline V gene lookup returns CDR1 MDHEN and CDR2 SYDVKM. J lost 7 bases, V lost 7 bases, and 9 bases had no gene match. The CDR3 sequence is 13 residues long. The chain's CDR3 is CASTLAGGLGYTF. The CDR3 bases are TGTGCCAGCACCTTGGCAGGGGGACTTGGCTACACCTTC.

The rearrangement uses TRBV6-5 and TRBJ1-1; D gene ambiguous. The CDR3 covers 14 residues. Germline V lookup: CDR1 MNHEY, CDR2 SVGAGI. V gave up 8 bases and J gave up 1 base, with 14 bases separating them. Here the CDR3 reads CASRLAPGNTEAFF. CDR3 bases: TGTGCCAGCCGACTTGCCCCTGGGAACACTGAAGCTTTCTTT.

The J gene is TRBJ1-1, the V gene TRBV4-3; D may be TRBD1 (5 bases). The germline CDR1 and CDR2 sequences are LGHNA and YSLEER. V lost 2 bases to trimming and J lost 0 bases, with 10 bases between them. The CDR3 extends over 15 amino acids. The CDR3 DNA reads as TGCGCCAGCAGCCAAAGGGACGTTATGAACACTGAAGCTTTCTTT. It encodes CASSQRDVMNTEAFF.